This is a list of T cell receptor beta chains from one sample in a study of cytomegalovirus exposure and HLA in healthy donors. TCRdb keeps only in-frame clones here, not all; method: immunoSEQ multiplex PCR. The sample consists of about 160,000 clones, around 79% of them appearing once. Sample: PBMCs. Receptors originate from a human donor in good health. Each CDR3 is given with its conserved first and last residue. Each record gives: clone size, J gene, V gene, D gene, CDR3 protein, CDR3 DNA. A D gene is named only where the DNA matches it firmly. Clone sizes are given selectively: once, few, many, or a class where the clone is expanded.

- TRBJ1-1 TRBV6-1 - CASRETPPPSYTRTEAFF TGTGCCAGCAGGGAAACCCCCCCGCCCTCCTATACCCGGACTGAAGCTTTCTTT
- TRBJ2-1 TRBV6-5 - CASSYQGLYNEQFF TGTGCCAGCAGTTACCAGGGACTTTACAATGAGCAGTTCTTC
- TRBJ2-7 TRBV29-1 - CSVELVNSPDYEQYF TGCAGCGTTGAATTAGTTAACAGCCCAGACTACGAGCAGTACTTC
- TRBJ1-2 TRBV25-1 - CASSKTGSGYTF TGTGCCAGCAGTAAGACAGGCTCCGGCTACACCTTC
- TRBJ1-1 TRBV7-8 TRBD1 CASSLEAAGGTEAFF TGTGCCAGCAGCTTAGAGGCGGCAGGGGGCACTGAAGCTTTCTTT
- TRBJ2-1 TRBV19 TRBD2 CASSPRGGTPVNEQFF TGTGCCAGTAGTCCGCGGGGAGGGACCCCGGTCAATGAGCAGTTCTTC
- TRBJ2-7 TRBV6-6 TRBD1 CASSYSPGQNYEQYF TGTGCCAGCAGTTATTCACCGGGACAGAACTACGAGCAGTACTTC
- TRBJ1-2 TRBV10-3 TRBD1 CAIRGTGPNYGYTF TGTGCCATCAGGGGGACAGGGCCCAACTATGGCTACACCTTC
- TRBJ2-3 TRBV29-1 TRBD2 CSVLQLAGAPDTQYF TGCAGCGTCCTCCAACTAGCGGGAGCCCCCGATACGCAGTATTTT
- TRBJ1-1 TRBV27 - CAVGVPAPGTEAFF TGTGCCGTAGGGGTGCCCGCCCCGGGCACTGAAGCTTTCTTT
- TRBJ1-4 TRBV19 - CASSTGLGRIEKLFF TGTGCCAGTAGTACGGGATTAGGGCGTATTGAAAAACTGTTTTTT
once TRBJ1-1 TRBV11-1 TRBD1 CASSLIQGGNTEAFF TGTGCCAGCAGCTTGATACAGGGGGGAAACACTGAAGCTTTCTTT
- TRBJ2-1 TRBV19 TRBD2 CASSISGRGGYNEQFF TGTGCCAGTAGTATTTCCGGTCGGGGGGGCTACAATGAGCAGTTCTTC
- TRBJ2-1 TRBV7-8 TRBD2 CASSLAPGAGLTREQFF TGTGCCAGCAGCTTAGCGCCGGGAGCGGGATTGACCCGCGAGCAGTTCTTC
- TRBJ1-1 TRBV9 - CASSPGTEAFF TGTGCCAGCAGCCCCGGGACAGAAGCTTTCTTT
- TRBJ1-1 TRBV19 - CASNSEVNTEAFF TGTGCCAGCAATTCCGAGGTGAACACTGAAGCTTTCTTT
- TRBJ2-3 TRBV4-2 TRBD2 CASSGRLAGGGDTQYF TGTGCCAGCAGCGGGCGGCTAGCGGGGGGAGGCGATACGCAGTATTTT
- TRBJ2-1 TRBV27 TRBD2 CASTRTSGHLTDEQFF TGTGCCAGCACCCGGACTAGCGGGCACCTGACGGATGAGCAGTTCTTC
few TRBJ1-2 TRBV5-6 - CASSLGSTNYGYTF TGTGCCAGCAGCTTGGGATCTACTAACTATGGCTACACCTTC
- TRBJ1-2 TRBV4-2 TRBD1 CASSQDPQGTYGYTF TGTGCCAGCAGCCAAGATCCACAGGGGACCTATGGCTACACCTTC
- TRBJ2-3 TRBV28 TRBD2 CASTLAGMVDTQYF TGTGCCAGCACTTTAGCGGGAATGGTAGATACGCAGTATTTT
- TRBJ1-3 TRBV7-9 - CASSLRTDFGNTIYF TGTGCCAGCAGCTTACGGACAGATTTTGGAAACACCATATATTTT
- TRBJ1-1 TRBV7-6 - CASSSTTYTEAFF TGTGCCAGCAGCTCGACAACGTACACTGAAGCTTTCTTT